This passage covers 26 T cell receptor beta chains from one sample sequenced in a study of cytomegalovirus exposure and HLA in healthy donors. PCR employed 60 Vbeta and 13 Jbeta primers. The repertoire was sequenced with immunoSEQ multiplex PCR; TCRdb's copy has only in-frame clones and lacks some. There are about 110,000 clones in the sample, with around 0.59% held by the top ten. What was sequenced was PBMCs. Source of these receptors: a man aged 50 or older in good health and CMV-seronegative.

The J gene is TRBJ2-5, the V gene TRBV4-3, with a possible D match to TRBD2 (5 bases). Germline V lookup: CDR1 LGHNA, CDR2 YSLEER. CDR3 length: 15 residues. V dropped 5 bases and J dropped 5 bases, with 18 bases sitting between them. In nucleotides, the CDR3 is TGCGCCAGCAGCAGACGGGGTTTAAGGGAGGAGACCCAGTACTTC. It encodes CASSRRGLREETQYF.

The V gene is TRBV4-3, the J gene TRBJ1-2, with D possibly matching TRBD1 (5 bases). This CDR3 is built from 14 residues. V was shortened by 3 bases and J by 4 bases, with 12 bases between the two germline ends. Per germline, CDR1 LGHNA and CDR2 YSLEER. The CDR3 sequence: CASSQIGTGYGYTF. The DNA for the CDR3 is TGCGCCAGCAGCCAGATAGGAACAGGCTATGGCTACACCTTC.

DNA for the CDR3: TGTGCCAGTCTCCACCGAGCAACTAATGAAAAACTGTTTTTT. The encoded protein is CASLHRATNEKLFF. The chain links TRBV19 to TRBJ1-4; D is undetermined. The germline V gene has CDR1 LNHDA and CDR2 SQIVND (reference sequence). V dropped 8 bases and J dropped 0 bases, with 10 bases sitting between them. This CDR3 spans 14 amino acids.

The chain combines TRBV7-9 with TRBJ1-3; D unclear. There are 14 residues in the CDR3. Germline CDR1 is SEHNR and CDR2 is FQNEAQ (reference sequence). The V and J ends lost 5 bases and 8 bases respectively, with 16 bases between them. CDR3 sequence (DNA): TGTGCCAGCAGCGCTGGGCCCCGCGGGGACACCATATATTTT. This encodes CASSAGPRGDTIYF.

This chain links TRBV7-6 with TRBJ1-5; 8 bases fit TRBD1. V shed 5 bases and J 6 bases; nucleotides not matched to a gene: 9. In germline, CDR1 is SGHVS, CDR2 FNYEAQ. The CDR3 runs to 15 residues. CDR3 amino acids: CASSKDQGASQPQHF. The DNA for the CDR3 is TGTGCCAGCAGCAAAGATCAGGGGGCCAGTCAGCCCCAGCATTTT.

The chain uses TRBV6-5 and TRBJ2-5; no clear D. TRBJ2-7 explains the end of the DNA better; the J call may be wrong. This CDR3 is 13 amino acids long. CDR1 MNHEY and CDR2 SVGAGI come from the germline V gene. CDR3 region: CASSLTRTYEQYF. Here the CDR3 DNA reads TGTGCCAGCAGCCTGACACGAACCTACGAGCAGTACTTC.

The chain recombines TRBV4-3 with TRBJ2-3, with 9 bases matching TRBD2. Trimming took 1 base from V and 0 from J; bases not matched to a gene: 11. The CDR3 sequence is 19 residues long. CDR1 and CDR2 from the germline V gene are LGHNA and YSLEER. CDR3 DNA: TGCGCCAGCAGCCAAGGGATGGCGGGGGGGAAATATAGCACAGATACGCAGTATTTT. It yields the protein CASSQGMAGGKYSTDTQYF.

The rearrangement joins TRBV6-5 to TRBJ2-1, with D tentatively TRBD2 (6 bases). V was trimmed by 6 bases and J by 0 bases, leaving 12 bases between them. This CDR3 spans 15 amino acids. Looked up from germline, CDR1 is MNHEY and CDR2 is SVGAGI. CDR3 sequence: CASRPLASSYNEQFF. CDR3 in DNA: TGTGCCAGCAGACCACTAGCTTCCTCCTACAATGAGCAGTTCTTC.

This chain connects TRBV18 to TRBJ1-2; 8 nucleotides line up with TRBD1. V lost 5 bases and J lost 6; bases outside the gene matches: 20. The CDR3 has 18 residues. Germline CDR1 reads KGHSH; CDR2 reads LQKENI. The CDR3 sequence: CASSTWTPGQVSVDGYTF. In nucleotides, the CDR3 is TGTGCCAGCTCAACATGGACCCCGGGACAGGTATCGGTGGATGGCTACACCTTC.

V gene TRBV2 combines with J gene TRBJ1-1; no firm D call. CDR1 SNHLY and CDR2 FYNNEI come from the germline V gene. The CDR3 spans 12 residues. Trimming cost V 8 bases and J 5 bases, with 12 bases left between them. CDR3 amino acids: CASAQRGTEAFF. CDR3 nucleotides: TGTGCCAGCGCACAGAGAGGGACTGAAGCTTTCTTT.

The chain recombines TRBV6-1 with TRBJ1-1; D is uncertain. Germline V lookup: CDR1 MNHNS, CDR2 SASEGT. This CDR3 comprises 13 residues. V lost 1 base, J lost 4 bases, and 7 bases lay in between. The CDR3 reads CASSEGRSTEAFF. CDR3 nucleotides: TGTGCCAGCAGTGAAGGGCGGAGCACTGAAGCTTTCTTT.

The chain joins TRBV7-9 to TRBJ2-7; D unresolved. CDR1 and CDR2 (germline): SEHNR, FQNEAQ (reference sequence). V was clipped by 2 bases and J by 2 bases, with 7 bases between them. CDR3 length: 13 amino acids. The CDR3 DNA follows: TGTGCCAGCAGCTTACTGGCCACCTACGAGCAGTACTTC. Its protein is CASSLLATYEQYF.

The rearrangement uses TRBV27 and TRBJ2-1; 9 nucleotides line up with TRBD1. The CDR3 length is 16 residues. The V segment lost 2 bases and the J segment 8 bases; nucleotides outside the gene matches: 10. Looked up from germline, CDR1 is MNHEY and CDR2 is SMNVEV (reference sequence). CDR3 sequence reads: CASSLLLGQGPHEQFF. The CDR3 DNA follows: TGTGCCAGCAGTTTACTTTTGGGACAGGGTCCCCATGAGCAGTTCTTC.

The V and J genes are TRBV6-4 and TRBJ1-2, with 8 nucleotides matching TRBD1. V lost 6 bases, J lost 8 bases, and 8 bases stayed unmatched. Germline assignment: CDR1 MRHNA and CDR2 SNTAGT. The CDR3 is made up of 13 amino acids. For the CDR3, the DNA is TGTGCCAGCAGCCCAGACAGGGGTGGCGGCTACACCTTC. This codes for CASSPDRGGGYTF.

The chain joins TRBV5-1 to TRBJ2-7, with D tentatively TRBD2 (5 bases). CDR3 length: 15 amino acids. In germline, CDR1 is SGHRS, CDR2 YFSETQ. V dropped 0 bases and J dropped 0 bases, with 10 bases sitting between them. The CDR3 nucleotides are TGCGCCAGCAGCTTGGGTCCGACTAACTCCTACGAGCAGTACTTC. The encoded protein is CASSLGPTNSYEQYF.

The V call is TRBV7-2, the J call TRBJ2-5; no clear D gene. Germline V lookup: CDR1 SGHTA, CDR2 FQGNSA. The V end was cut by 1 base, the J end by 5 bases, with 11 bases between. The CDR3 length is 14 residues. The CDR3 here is CASSLEVSRETQYF. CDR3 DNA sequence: TGTGCCAGCAGCTTAGAAGTAAGCAGGGAGACCCAGTACTTC.

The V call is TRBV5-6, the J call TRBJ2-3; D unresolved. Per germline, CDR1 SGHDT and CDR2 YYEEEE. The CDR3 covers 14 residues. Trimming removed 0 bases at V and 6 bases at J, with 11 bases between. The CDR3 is CASSLAFEEDTQYF. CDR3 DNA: TGTGCCAGCAGCTTGGCGTTCGAGGAGGATACGCAGTATTTT.

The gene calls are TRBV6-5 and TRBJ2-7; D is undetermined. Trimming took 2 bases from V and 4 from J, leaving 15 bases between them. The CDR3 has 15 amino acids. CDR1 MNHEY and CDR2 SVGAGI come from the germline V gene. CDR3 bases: TGTGCCAGCAGTTACCGGGTCCAATTTGGGTACGAGCAGTACTTC. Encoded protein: CASSYRVQFGYEQYF.

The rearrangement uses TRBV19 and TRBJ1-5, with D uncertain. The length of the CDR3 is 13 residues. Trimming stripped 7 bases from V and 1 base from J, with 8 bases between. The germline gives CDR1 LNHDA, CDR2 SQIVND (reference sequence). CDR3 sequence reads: CASNPQSNQPQHF. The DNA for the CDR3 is TGTGCCAGTAACCCCCAGAGCAATCAGCCCCAGCATTTT.

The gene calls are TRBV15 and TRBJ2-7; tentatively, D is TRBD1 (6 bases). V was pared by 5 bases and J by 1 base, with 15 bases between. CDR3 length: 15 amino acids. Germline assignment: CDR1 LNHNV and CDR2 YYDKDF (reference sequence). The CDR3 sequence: CATSGGPDSSYEQYF. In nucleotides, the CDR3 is TGTGCCACCAGCGGGGGCCCCGACAGTTCCTACGAGCAGTACTTC.

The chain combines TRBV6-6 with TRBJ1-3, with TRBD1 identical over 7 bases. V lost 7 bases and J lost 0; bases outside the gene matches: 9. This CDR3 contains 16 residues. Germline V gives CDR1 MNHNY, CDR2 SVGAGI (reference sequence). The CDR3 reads CASTTNRGGSGNTIYF. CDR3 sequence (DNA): TGTGCCAGCACTACAAACAGGGGTGGCTCTGGAAACACCATATATTTT.

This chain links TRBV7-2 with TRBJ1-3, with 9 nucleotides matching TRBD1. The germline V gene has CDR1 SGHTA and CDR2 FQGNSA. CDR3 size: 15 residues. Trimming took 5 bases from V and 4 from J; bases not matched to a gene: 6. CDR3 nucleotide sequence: TGTGCCAGCAGCCCAGGACAGGGGAGGGGAAACACCATATATTTT. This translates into CASSPGQGRGNTIYF.

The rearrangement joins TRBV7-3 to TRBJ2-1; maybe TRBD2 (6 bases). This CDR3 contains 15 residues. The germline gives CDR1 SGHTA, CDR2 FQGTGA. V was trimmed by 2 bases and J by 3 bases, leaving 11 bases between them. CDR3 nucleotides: TGTGCCAGCAGCTTATTTGGACTAAGCTACAATGAGCAGTTCTTC. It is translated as CASSLFGLSYNEQFF.

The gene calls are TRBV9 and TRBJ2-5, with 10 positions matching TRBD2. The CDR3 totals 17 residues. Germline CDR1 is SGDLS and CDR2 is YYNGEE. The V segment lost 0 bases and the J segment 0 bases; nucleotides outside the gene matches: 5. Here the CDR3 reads CASSVEGAGGYQETQYF. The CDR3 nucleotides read TGTGCCAGCAGCGTAGAAGGAGCGGGAGGGTACCAAGAGACCCAGTACTTC.

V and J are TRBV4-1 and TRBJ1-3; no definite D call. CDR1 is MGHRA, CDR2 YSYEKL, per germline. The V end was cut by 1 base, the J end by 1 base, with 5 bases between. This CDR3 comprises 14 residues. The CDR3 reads CASSQAGSGNTIYF. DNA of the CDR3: TGCGCCAGCAGCCAAGCGGGATCTGGAAACACCATATATTTT.

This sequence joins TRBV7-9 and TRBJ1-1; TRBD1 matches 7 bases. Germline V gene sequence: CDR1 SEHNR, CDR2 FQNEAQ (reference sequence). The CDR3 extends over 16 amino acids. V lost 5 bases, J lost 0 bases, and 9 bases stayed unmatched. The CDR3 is CASSRPGQALNTEAFF. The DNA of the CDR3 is TGTGCCAGCAGCCGACCAGGACAGGCTTTGAACACTGAAGCTTTCTTT.